The text below deals with one T cell receptor (beta chain). Its cognate antigen is unknown. This sample is drawn from a study of cytomegalovirus exposure and HLA in healthy donors. For the study at large: A preliminary data release comprised around 90 million unique TCRs obtained from HLA-typed donors. Whole-study results and caveats: The study listed approximately 160 cytomegalovirus-associated TCR beta chains. Looking again later, the authors saw that most CMV-associated TCR beta chains seemed HLA-restricted. In a later analysis, TCR beta V- and J-gene trimming showed a link to a missense DCLRE1C variant.

The junction had 6 bases not matched to a gene; V was cut back by 2 bases and J by 2 bases. CDR3 length: 16 residues. Germline values: CDR1 MNHEY, CDR2 SVGAGI. Vbeta (60) and Jbeta (13) primers were used in the PCR. The assay was immunoSEQ multiplex PCR, and TCRdb's table has in-frame clones only and misses some. Here the sample spans roughly 97,000 clones, less than 85% being singletons. What was sequenced was PBMCs. This chain uses TRBV6-5 with TRBJ2-1, with 7 bases fitting TRBD1. This TCR came from a woman aged 18 to 35 in good health and CMV-seropositive. As DNA, the CDR3 is TGTGCCAGCAGTTACCAGGACAGGCCCCCCTACAATGAGCAGTTCTTC. It codes for CASSYQDRPPYNEQFF.